What follows are 29 T cell receptor beta chains derived from one specimen sequenced in a study of control samples from healthy donors and cancer patients. Clones were sequenced by immunoSEQ multiplex PCR, and TCRdb holds only the in-frame ones, with some missing. This sample carries about 160,000 clones, nearly 96% of them seen once, and the ten largest clones take about 0.94%. Sequenced material: blood. The source is a woman aged 25 to 45 in good health.

The chain recombines TRBV5-1 with TRBJ2-1; 7 positions match TRBD2. V lost 4 bases and J lost 7; bases outside the gene matches: 14. Germline V CDR1 and CDR2: SGHRS, YFSETQ. CDR3 length equals 16 residues. The CDR3 DNA reads TGCGCCAGCAGCGGACGAGCGGGAAGCGTGGGTAATGAGCAGTTCTTC. Protein: CASSGRAGSVGNEQFF.

The V and J genes are TRBV9 and TRBJ1-2; D not resolved. V shed 3 bases and J shed 2 bases, with 14 bases lying between them. Germline loops: CDR1 SGDLS, CDR2 YYNGEE. CDR3 length: 15 residues. In nucleotides, the CDR3 is TGTGCCAGCAGCGGAGCTAGGGCGGTAAACTATGGCTACACCTTC. Its protein product is CASSGARAVNYGYTF.

This chain links TRBV11-2 with TRBJ2-1; D is unresolved. CDR3 size: 16 residues. Germline assignment: CDR1 SGHAT and CDR2 FQNNGV. Trimming took 1 base from V and 1 from J, leaving 11 bases between them. The CDR3 loop reads CASSLGERLSYNEQFF. The CDR3 bases are TGTGCCAGCAGCTTAGGGGAAAGGCTATCCTACAATGAGCAGTTCTTC.

This chain links TRBV25-1 with TRBJ2-2, with D uncertain. The germline V gene has CDR1 MGHDK and CDR2 SYGVNS. The CDR3 extends over 14 amino acids. V lost 0 bases to trimming and J lost 7 bases, with 9 bases between them. Here the CDR3 reads CASSEYLMGGELFF. DNA for the CDR3: TGTGCCAGCAGTGAATACCTCATGGGCGGGGAGCTGTTTTTT.

This rearrangement joins TRBV4-1 to TRBJ2-5; 8 bases align to TRBD2. CDR3 length: 16 residues. Germline V CDR1 and CDR2: MGHRA, YSYEKL. The junction had 10 bases not matched to a gene; V was cut back by 3 bases and J by 4 bases. CDR3 nucleotides: TGCGCCAGCAGCCATGCGGCCAGCGGGAGAGGAGAGACCCAGTACTTC. It specifies CASSHAASGRGETQYF.

V is TRBV6-5 and J is TRBJ1-2, with 7 bases matching TRBD1. This CDR3 contains 14 residues. V trimming: 1 base; J trimming: 9 bases; junction bases outside the gene matches: 8. The V gene's germline CDR1 is MNHEY and CDR2 SVGAGI. CDR3 nucleotide sequence: TGTGCCAGCAGTTACTTAGGGGGCGAAAGTAGCTACACCTTC. Translation: CASSYLGGESSYTF.

This chain joins TRBV2 and TRBJ2-1; D not certain. V lost 5 bases, J lost 3 bases, and 8 bases lay in between. CDR1 SNHLY and CDR2 FYNNEI come from the germline V gene. The CDR3 totals 13 residues. The CDR3 DNA is TGTGCCAGCAGTTTCTCGGACTACAATGAGCAGTTCTTC. Amino acids: CASSFSDYNEQFF.

V gene TRBV7-2 combines with J gene TRBJ1-2; D is perhaps TRBD1 (5 bases). The CDR3 length is 12 residues. Germline V lookup: CDR1 SGHTA, CDR2 FQGNSA. V was clipped by 6 bases and J by 0 bases, with 5 bases between them. The CDR3 DNA reads as TGTGCCAGCAGGGGGCCTAACTATGGCTACACCTTC. Its translation: CASRGPNYGYTF.

The CDR3 loop reads CASSKVRFFEGRPVGSYEQYF. CDR3 DNA: TGTGCCAGCAGCAAAGTAAGGTTTTTTGAGGGACGCCCCGTCGGGTCCTACGAGCAGTACTTC. The chain links TRBV21-1 to TRBJ2-7. TRBV21-1 is a recognized pseudogene. CDR3 length: 21 residues.

The chain combines TRBV28 with TRBJ2-7; tentative D call: TRBD1 (5 bases). Trimming took 6 bases from V and 3 from J, leaving 12 bases between them. Looked up from germline, CDR1 is MDHEN and CDR2 is SYDVKM. The CDR3 length is 13 residues. CDR3 bases: TGTGCCAGCAGCCATCCAGGGCGCTACGAGCAGTACTTC. Translating it yields CASSHPGRYEQYF.

The chain links TRBV6-5 to TRBJ2-5; 7 bases are shared with TRBD1. The CDR3 runs 16 residues. V shed 2 bases, J shed 1 base, and the junction held 7 bases outside the gene matches. Germline V gives CDR1 MNHEY, CDR2 SVGAGI. DNA for the CDR3: TGTGCCAGCAGTTACGGTGGTGGGACAGCCCAAGAGACCCAGTACTTC. Translated: CASSYGGGTAQETQYF.

This clone was detected a few times. CDR3 residues: CASSDRGLTEAFF. The CDR3 coding sequence is TGCGCCAGCAGTGACAGGGGGCTTACTGAAGCTTTCTTT. This sequence joins TRBV10-2 and TRBJ1-1, with 8 nucleotides matching TRBD1. The V gene's germline CDR1 is WSHSY and CDR2 SAAADI. With V trimmed by 3 bases and J by 5 bases, 2 bases remained unmatched. The CDR3 has 13 residues.

This chain uses TRBV6-5 with TRBJ1-1; TRBD1 agrees at 12 bases. The trim removed 6 bases at V and 5 bases at J, leaving 7 bases unmatched. Germline V gives CDR1 MNHEY, CDR2 SVGAGI. The CDR3 length is 15 residues. The chain's CDR3 is CASSSGTGGVTEAFF. CDR3 nucleotide sequence: TGTGCCAGCAGCTCCGGGACAGGGGGCGTTACTGAAGCTTTCTTT.

The CDR3 spells CASSLRQGEAFF. As DNA, the CDR3 is TGTGCCAGCAGTTTGAGACAGGGTGAAGCTTTCTTT. This sequence joins TRBV28 and TRBJ1-1, with 7 positions matching TRBD1. This CDR3 comprises 12 residues. Losses at the gene ends were 3 bases for V and 7 bases for J; bases not matched to a gene: 2. From germline, CDR1 is MDHEN and CDR2 SYDVKM.

This clone has just a few counts. The chain recombines TRBV6-1 with TRBJ2-3; 12 nucleotides agree with TRBD2. Germline values: CDR1 MNHNS, CDR2 SASEGT. The CDR3 runs 15 residues. Unmatched junction bases numbered 0, after V lost 1 base and J lost 4 bases. The CDR3 spells CASSEGLAGADTQYF. The CDR3 DNA reads TGTGCCAGCAGTGAAGGACTAGCGGGAGCAGATACGCAGTATTTT.

This chain joins TRBV5-1 and TRBJ2-7, with 8 positions matching TRBD1. The CDR3 sequence is 14 residues long. After removal of 4 bases from V and 6 bases from J, the junction contained 9 bases not matched to a gene. Germline V CDR1 and CDR2: SGHRS, YFSETQ. The CDR3 DNA sequence: TGCGCCAGCAGCCCCGGACAGGGCCTTTCCGAGCAGTACTTC. Translated, it gives CASSPGQGLSEQYF.

This chain links TRBV12-3 or TRBV12-4 with TRBJ2-5; no clear D gene. CDR3 length: 12 amino acids. Deletions cut 3 bases from V and 5 bases from J, with 7 bases between. This CDR3 is CASSLLSETQYF. The CDR3 coding sequence is TGTGCCAGCAGTTTGTTATCGGAGACCCAGTACTTC.

This chain joins TRBV5-1 and TRBJ2-3; 10 bases are a match to TRBD1. V lost 1 base to trimming and J lost 3 bases; unmatched junction nucleotides: 2. Germline V gene sequence: CDR1 SGHRS, CDR2 YFSETQ. CDR3 length: 15 amino acids. The CDR3 sequence is CASSLWTGGTDTQYF. Here the CDR3 DNA reads TGCGCCAGCAGCTTGTGGACAGGGGGTACAGATACGCAGTATTTT.

The V gene is TRBV7-8, the J gene TRBJ2-3; maybe TRBD1 (5 bases). The CDR3 spans 14 residues. Trimming removed 5 bases from V and 4 bases from J, with 13 bases in between. The germline V gene has CDR1 SGHVS and CDR2 FQNEAQ. The DNA of the CDR3 is TGTGCCAGCAGCCAAAGGGGTTTATCAGATACGCAGTATTTT. Protein sequence: CASSQRGLSDTQYF.

The table lists this clone with a count of one. CDR3 nucleotides: TGTGCCAGCAGCCCAAGACTAGCGGGAGGTTACAATGAGCAGTTCTTC. Translated: CASSPRLAGGYNEQFF. The chain links TRBV7-6 to TRBJ2-1; 13 positions agree with TRBD2. The germline V gene encodes CDR1 SGHVS and CDR2 FNYEAQ. The junction had 5 bases not matched to a gene; V was cut back by 5 bases and J by 4 bases. The CDR3 loop spans 16 amino acids.

This chain joins TRBV5-1 and TRBJ1-3, with 9 bases lining up with TRBD1. With 4 bases clipped from V and 8 bases from J, the junction kept 19 bases outside the gene matches. CDR3 size: 18 residues. The germline V gene encodes CDR1 SGHRS and CDR2 YFSETQ. The CDR3 nucleotides are TGCGCCAGCAGCCCCGGGACAGGGCTTTTGGGTGGAACTGACACCATATATTTT. This translates into CASSPGTGLLGGTDTIYF. The full variable domain, completed using reference TRBV5-1 and TRBJ1-3, is KAGVTQTPRYLIKTRGQQVTLSCSPISGHRSVSWYQQTPGQGLQFLFEYFSETQRNKGNFPGRFSGRQFSNSRSEMNVSTLELGDSALYLCASSPGTGLLGGTDTIYFGEGSWLTVV.

CDR3 in DNA: TGTGCCAGTACCCTCCGGGACAGGGCGCACAATGAGCAGTTCTTC. This codes for CASTLRDRAHNEQFF. The chain carries TRBV19 and TRBJ2-1, with TRBD1 matching over 9 bases. The V and J ends lost 7 bases and 5 bases, in that order; junction bases with no gene match: 9. Germline lookup yields CDR1 LNHDA and CDR2 SQIVND (reference sequence). CDR3 length: 15 residues.

The chain employs TRBV5-5 and TRBJ2-7; tentative D call: TRBD2 (6 bases). CDR3 size: 13 residues. The V end lost 0 bases, the J end lost 9 bases, and 13 bases lay between the germline ends. Germline assignment: CDR1 SGHKS and CDR2 YYEKEE (reference sequence). The CDR3 DNA sequence: TGTGCCAGCAGCTTGGCCCCGGACGGGGGGCAGTACTTC. Translating gives CASSLAPDGGQYF. The variable domain in full, with the rest retrieved from reference TRBV5-5 and TRBJ2-7, is DAGVTQSPTHLIKTRGQQVTLRCSPISGHKSVSWYQQVLGQGPQFIFQYYEKEERGRGNFPDRFSARQFPNYSSELNVNALLLGDSALYLCASSLAPDGGQYFGPGTRLTVT.

The J gene is TRBJ2-1, the V gene TRBV10-1; TRBD2 might be the D (5 bases). Trimming pared 0 bases from V and 4 bases from J, leaving 22 bases between. Germline V gene data show CDR1 as WNHNN and CDR2 as SYGVQD (reference sequence). The CDR3 is 19 residues long. CDR3 region: CASSESSNFMDWKYNEQFF. For the CDR3, the DNA is TGCGCCAGCAGTGAGTCCTCCAATTTTATGGACTGGAAATACAATGAGCAGTTCTTC.

The table lists this clone with a count of one. This sequence joins TRBV10-3 and TRBJ2-3, with no clear D. The CDR3 is 16 amino acids. CDR1 is ENHRY and CDR2 is SYGVKD in the germline V gene. Trimming cost V 4 bases and J 0 bases, with 14 bases left between them. Written as DNA, the CDR3 is TGTGCCATCAGTGCCCTGGGCGGAGCTAGCACAGATACGCAGTATTTT. This translates into CAISALGGASTDTQYF.

The gene calls are TRBV20-1 and TRBJ2-5, with TRBD2 matching over 7 bases. The length of the CDR3 is 15 residues. The germline gives CDR1 DFQATT, CDR2 SNEGSKA (reference sequence). Germline trimming cut 3 bases from V and 2 bases from J; bases unmatched to any gene: 9. CDR3 nucleotide sequence: TGCAGTGCTAGTATGGCGGGAGTATCACAAGAGACCCAGTACTTC. As protein: CSASMAGVSQETQYF.

This clone was found once. The J gene is TRBJ1-3, the V gene TRBV4-2, with 7 bases that match TRBD1. CDR1 is LGHNA and CDR2 is YNFKEQ in the germline V gene. The CDR3 runs to 16 residues. V lost 0 bases and J lost 3; bases outside the gene matches: 5. Here the CDR3 DNA reads TGTGCCAGCAGCCAAGAAGGGGGCTTTGGTGGAAACACCATATATTTT. Translation: CASSQEGGFGGNTIYF.

The chain has TRBV6-4 and TRBJ2-1, with 8 nucleotides matching TRBD2. The CDR3 is made up of 16 amino acids. Unmatched junction bases numbered 4, after V lost 2 bases and J lost 1 base. The germline gives CDR1 MRHNA, CDR2 SNTAGT. The CDR3 protein is CASSDLASGSYNEQFF. The CDR3 DNA follows: TGTGCCAGCAGTGACCTTGCTAGCGGGTCCTACAATGAGCAGTTCTTC.

J is TRBJ2-3 and V is TRBV11-2; TRBD2 agrees at 7 bases. V trimming: 5 bases; J trimming: 14 bases; junction bases outside the gene matches: 10. Germline V CDR1 and CDR2: SGHAT, FQNNGV. The CDR3 extends over 12 amino acids. DNA for the CDR3: TGTGCCAGCAGCCGACTAGCACCTTTCGGGTATTTT. Its protein is CASSRLAPFGYF.